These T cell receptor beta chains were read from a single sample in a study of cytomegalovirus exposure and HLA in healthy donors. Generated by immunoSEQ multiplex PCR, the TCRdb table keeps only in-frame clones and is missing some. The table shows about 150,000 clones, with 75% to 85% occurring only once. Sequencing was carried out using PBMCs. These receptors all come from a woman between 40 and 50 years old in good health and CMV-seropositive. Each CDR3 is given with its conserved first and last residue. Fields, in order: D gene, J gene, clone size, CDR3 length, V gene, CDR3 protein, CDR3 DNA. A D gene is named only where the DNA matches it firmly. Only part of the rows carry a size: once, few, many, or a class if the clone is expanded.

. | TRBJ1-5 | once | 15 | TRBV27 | CASSYDRSRNQPQHF | TGTGCCAGCAGTTACGACAGGAGTCGCAATCAGCCCCAGCATTTT
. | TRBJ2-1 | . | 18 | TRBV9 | CASSPHLPGGSSYNEQFF | TGTGCCAGCAGCCCCCATCTGCCTGGCGGTAGCTCCTACAATGAGCAGTTCTTC
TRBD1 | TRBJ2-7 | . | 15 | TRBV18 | CASSTPGQGSYEQYF | TGTGCCAGCTCAACGCCGGGACAGGGGTCCTACGAGCAGTACTTC
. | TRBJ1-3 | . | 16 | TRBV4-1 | CASSQATQSSGNTIYF | TGCGCCAGCAGCCAAGCGACACAGAGCTCTGGAAACACCATATATTTT
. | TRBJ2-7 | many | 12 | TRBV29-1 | CSVRTLSYEQYF | TGCAGCGTCCGTACCCTTAGCTACGAGCAGTACTTC
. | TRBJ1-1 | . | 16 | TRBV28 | CASSSPPGGGSTEAFF | TGTGCCAGCAGTTCACCCCCGGGAGGGGGAAGTACTGAAGCTTTCTTT
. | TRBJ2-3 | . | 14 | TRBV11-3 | CASSLVASSDTQYF | TGTGCCAGCAGCTTAGTAGCATCGAGCGATACGCAGTATTTT
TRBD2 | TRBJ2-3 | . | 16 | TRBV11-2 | CASSTSGSPLADTQYF | TGTGCCAGCAGCACTAGCGGGAGCCCACTTGCTGATACGCAGTATTTT
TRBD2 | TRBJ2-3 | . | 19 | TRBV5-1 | CASGHRGGLAGDATDTQYF | TGCGCCAGCGGACACAGGGGGGGACTAGCGGGAGACGCGACAGATACGCAGTATTTT
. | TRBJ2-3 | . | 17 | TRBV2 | CASSEGWAGAGTDTQYF | TGTGCCAGCAGTGAAGGCTGGGCAGGGGCCGGCACAGATACGCAGTATTTT
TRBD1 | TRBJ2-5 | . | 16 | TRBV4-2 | CASSQDRTGGTETQYF | TGTGCCAGCAGCCAAGATAGGACAGGGGGGACGGAGACCCAGTACTTC
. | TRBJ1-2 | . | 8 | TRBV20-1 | CSADGYTF | TGCAGTGCCGATGGCTACACCTTC
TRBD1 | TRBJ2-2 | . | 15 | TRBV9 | CASSPGQGNTGELFF | TGTGCCAGCAGTCCCGGACAGGGGAACACCGGGGAGCTGTTTTTT
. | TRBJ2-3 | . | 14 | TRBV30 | CAWSAQGSTDTQYF | TGTGCCTGGAGCGCACAGGGTAGCACAGATACGCAGTATTTT
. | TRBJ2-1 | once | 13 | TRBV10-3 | CAIGEFQRDEQFF | TGTGCCATCGGTGAGTTTCAGCGGGATGAGCAGTTCTTC
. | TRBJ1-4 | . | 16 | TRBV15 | CATSRVLQGLNEKLFF | TGTGCCACCAGCAGGGTGCTACAGGGCCTTAATGAAAAACTGTTTTTT
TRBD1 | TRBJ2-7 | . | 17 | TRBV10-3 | CAISDLHRTGRTYEQYF | TGTGCCATCAGTGACTTACATCGGACAGGGAGAACCTACGAGCAGTACTTC